The sequence of this T cell receptor (beta chain) was determined in a study of cytomegalovirus exposure and HLA in healthy donors. Study-level results: In a later analysis, several top co-occurrence clusters appeared linked to parvovirus B19, influenza, CMV and Epstein-Barr virus. After further analysis at a later stage, 15,000 to 20,000 TCR beta sequences were associated with HLA alleles at 0.05 false discovery rate.

About this clone itself: The antigen remains unidentified.

Germline V gives CDR1 SGHDT, CDR2 YYEEEE. V was shortened by 2 bases and J by 0 bases, with 2 bases between the two germline ends. The CDR3 loop spans 12 amino acids. Researchers ran the PCR with 60 Vbeta and 13 Jbeta primers. Authors' data handling: In a later analysis, 70 million to 80 million unique TCR beta chains included roughly 11 million shared by two or more donors. Clones were read by immunoSEQ multiplex PCR, and TCRdb kept only the in-frame ones, dropping some. V and J calls and clone size are copied from that table; D and trimming were computed from the DNA. The repertoire holds some 140,000 clones, around 84% seen once, with around 6% in the top ten.

Sequencing was carried out using PBMCs. This sequence was found in a middle-aged woman in good health and CMV-seropositive. The chain joins TRBV5-6 to TRBJ1-1, with no clear D. The CDR3 nucleotides read TGTGCCAGCAGCTTCATGAACACTGAAGCTTTCTTT. Its protein is CASSFMNTEAFF.